The 5 T cell receptor beta chains reported below all come from one sample, sequenced in a study of identical twins. TCRdb recomputed calls from the 5' RACE reads with MiXCR, one row per CDR3 protein. The sample holds under 1 million distinct CDR3 sequences, around 12% seen once. The same data also contributed to another study, on yellow fever vaccine responses in identical twins.

Sequenced: PBMCs. The source of these receptors is a woman aged 18-29 years in good health.

Only a few counts were recorded for this clonotype. The chain uses TRBV3-1 and TRBJ2-2, with 7 bases lining up with TRBD2. This CDR3 has 17 amino acids. CDR1 is LGHDT, CDR2 YNNKEL, per germline (reference sequence). J was trimmed by 7 bases and V by 0 bases; bases with no gene match: 11. CDR3 coding DNA: TGTGCCAGCAGCCAAGACGGGCGGGGGTTCCTAGGCGGGGAGCTGTTTTTT. It specifies CASSQDGRGFLGGELFF.

This chain connects TRBV9 to TRBJ1-1; D is unclear. CDR3 size: 14 residues. From germline, CDR1 is SGDLS and CDR2 YYNGEE. With 7 bases removed from V and 5 bases from J, the gap between germline ends came to 18 bases. The CDR3 region has the DNA TGTGCCAGCGCACCCATAACTCAGTGGACTGAAGCTTTCTTT. The encoded protein is CASAPITQWTEAFF.

The J gene is TRBJ2-7, the V gene TRBV10-3, with 14 bases matching TRBD2. CDR3 length: 18 residues. V shed 6 bases and J 5 bases; nucleotides not matched to a gene: 15. Germline lookup yields CDR1 ENHRY and CDR2 SYGVKD. For the CDR3, the DNA is TGTGCCATCAGGGGGACTAGCGGGAGTTCCTCAAAGCCCCACGAGCAGTACTTC. Its translation: CAIRGTSGSSSKPHEQYF.

The genes are TRBV20-1 and TRBJ2-7, with D perhaps TRBD2 (6 bases). The V and J ends lost 5 bases and 2 bases respectively, with 13 bases between them. From germline, CDR1 is DFQATT and CDR2 SNEGSKA (reference sequence). The CDR3 contains 13 residues. CDR3 protein: CSARLPGAYEQYV. CDR3 in DNA: TGCAGTGCTCGACTTCCGGGGGCCTACGAGCAGTACGTC.

J is TRBJ2-2 and V is TRBV11-1, with TRBD2 identical over 11 bases. Per the germline V gene, CDR1 is SGHAT and CDR2 is FQDESV (reference sequence). The junction had 9 bases not matched to a gene; V was cut back by 5 bases and J by 1 base. The length of the CDR3 is 18 residues. The CDR3 nucleotides read TGTGCCAGCAGCACCTCTACACTAGCGGGGGTGAACACCGGGGAGCTGTTTTTT. It encodes CASSTSTLAGVNTGELFF.